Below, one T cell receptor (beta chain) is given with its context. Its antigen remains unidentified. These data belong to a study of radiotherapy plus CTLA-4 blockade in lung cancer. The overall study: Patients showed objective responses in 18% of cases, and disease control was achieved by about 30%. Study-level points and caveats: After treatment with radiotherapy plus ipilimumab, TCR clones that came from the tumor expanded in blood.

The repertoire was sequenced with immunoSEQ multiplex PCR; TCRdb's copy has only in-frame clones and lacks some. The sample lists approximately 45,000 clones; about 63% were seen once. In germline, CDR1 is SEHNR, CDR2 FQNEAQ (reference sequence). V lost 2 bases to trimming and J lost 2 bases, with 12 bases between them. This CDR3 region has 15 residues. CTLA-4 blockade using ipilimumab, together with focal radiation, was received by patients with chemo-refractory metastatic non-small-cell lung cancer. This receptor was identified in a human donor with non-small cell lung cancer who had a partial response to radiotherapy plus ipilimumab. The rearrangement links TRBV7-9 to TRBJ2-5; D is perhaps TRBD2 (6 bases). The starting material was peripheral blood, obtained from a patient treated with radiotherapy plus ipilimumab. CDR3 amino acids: CASSLQLAGQETQYF. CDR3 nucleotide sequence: TGTGCCAGCAGCTTACAGCTGGCGGGGCAAGAGACCCAGTACTTC. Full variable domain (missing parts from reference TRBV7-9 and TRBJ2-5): DTGVSQNPRHKITKRGQNVTFRCDPISEHNRLYWYRQTLGQGPEFLTYFQNEAQLEKSRLLSDRFSAERPKGSFSTLEIQRTEQGDSAMYLCASSLQLAGQETQYFGPGTRLLVL.